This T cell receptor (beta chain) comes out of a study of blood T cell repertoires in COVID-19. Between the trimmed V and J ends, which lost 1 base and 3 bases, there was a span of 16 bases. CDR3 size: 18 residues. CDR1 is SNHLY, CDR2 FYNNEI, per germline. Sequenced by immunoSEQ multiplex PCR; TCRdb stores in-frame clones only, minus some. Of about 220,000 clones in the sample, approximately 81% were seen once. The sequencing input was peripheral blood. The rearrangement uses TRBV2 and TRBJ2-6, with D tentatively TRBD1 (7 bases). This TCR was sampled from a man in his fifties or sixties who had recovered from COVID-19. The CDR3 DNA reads TGTGCCAGCAGTGAAGACGGAGGGGGCTATTTTGGGGCCAACGTCCTGACTTTC. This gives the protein CASSEDGGGYFGANVLTF.